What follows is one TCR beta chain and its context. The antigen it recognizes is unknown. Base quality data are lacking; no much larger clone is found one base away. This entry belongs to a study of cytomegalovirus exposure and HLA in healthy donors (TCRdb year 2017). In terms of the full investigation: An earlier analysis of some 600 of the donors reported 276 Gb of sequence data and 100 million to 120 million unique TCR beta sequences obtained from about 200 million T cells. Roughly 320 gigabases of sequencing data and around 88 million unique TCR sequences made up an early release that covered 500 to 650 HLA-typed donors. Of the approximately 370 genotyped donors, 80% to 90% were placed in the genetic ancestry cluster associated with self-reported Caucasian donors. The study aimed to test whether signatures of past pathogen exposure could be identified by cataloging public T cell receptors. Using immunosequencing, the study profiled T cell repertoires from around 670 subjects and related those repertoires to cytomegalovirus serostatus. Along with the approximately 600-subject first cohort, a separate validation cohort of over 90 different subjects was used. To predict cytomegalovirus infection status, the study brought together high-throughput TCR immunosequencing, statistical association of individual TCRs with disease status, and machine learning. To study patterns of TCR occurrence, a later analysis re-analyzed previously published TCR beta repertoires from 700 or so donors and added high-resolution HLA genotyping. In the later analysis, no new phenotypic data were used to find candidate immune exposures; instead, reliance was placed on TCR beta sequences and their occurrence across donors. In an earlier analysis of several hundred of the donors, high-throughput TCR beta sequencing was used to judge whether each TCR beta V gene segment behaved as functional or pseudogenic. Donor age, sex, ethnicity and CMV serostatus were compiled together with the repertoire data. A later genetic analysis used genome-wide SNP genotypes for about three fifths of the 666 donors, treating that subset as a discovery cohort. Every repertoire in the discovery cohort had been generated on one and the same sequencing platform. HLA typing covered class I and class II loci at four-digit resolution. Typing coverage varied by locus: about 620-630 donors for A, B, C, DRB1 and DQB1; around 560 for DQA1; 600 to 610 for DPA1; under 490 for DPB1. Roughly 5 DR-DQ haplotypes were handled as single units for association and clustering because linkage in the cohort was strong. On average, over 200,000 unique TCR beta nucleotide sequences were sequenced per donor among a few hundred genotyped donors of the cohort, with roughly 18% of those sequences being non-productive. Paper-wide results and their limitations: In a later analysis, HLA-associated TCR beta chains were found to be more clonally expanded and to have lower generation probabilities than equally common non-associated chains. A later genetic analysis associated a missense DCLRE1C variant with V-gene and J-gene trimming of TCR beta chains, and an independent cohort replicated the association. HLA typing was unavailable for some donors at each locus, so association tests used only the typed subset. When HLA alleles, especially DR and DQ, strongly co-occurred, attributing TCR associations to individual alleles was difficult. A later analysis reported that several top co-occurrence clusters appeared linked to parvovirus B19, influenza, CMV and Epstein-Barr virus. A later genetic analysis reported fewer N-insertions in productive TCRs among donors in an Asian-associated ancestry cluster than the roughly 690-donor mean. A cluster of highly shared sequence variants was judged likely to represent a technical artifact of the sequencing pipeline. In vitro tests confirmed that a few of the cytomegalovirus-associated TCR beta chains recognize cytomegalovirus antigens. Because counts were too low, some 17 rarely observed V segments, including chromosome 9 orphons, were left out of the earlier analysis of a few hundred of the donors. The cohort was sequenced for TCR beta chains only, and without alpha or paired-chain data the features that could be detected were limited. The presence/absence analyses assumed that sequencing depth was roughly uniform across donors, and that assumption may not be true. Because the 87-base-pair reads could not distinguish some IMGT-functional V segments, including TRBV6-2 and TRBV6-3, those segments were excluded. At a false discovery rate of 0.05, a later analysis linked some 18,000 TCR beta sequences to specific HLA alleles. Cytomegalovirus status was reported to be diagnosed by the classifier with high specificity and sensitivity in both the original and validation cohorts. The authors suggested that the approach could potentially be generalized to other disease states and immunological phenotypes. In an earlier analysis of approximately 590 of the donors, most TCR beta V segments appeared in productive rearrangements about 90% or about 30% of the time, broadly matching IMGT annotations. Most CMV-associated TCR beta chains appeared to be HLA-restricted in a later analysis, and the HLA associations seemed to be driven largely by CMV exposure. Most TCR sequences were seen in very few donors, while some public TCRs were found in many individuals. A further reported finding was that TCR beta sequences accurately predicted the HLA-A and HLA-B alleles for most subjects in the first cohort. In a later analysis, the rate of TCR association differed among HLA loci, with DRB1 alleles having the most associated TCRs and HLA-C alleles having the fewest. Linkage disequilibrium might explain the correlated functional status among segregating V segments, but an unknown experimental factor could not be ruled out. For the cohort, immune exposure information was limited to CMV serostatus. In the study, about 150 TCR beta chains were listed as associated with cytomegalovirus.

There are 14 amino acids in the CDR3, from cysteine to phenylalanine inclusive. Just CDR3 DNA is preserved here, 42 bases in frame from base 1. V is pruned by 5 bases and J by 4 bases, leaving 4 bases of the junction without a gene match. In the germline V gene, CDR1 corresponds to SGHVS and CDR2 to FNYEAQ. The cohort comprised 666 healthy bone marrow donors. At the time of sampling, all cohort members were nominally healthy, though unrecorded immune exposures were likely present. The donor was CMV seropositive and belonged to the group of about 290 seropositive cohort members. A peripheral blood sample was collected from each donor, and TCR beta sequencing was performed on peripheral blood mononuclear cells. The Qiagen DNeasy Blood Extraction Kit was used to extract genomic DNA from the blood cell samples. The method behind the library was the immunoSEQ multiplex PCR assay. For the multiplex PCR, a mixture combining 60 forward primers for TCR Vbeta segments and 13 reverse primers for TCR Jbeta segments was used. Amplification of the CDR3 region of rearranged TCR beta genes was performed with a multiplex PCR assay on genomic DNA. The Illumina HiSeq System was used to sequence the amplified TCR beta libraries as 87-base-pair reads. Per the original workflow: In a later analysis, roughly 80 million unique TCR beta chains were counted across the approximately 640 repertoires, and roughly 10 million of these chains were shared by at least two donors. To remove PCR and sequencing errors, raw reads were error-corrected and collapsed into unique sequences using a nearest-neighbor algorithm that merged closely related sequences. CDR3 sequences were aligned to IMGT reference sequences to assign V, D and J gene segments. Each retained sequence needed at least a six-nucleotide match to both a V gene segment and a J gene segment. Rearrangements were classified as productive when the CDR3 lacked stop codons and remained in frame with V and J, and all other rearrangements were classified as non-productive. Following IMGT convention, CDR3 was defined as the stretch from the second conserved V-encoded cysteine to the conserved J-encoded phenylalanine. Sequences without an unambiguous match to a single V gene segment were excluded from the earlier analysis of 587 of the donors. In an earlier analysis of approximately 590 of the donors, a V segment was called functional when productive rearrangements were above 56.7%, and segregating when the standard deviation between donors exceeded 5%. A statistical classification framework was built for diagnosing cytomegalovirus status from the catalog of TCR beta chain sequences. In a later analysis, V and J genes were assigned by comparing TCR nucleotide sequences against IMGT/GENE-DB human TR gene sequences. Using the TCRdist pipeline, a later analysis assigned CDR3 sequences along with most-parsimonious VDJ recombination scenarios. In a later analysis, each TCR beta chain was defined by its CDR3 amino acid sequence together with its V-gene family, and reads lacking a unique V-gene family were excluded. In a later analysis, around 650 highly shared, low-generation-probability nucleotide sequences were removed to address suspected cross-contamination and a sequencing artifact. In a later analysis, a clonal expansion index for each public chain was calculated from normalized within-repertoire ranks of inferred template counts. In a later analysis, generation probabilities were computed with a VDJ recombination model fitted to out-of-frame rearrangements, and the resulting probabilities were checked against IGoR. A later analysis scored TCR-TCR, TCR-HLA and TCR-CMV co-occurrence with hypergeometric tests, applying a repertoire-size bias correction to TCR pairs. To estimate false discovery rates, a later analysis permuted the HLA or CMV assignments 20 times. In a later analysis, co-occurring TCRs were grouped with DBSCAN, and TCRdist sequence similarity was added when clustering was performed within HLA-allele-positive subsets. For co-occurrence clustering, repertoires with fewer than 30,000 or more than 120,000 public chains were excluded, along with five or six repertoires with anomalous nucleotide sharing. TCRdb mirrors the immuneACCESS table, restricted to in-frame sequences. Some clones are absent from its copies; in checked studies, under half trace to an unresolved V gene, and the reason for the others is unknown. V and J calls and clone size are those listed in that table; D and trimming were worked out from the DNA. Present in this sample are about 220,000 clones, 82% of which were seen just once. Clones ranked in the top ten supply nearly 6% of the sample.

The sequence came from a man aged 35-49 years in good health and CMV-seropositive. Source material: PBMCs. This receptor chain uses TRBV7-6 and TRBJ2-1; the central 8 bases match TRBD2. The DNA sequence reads TGTGCCAGCAGCGAACGGGAGGGGTACAATGAGCAGTTCTTC. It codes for CASSEREGYNEQFF.